The 29 T cell receptor beta chains given below trace back to one sample, sequenced in a study of blood T cells in healthy people across ages. Sample-barcoded 5' priming and a J-beta primer mix drove a second PCR of roughly 7 to 11 cycles. MiXCR, run by TCRdb on the 5' RACE reads, gives a single entry per CDR3 protein. Altogether about 580,000 distinct CDR3 sequences are present, 45% to 55% being singletons, with the ten largest covering about 26%. Sequencing was performed on blood. These receptor sequences come from a man older than 75 in good health.

The chain links TRBV10-3 to TRBJ2-1, with 7 bases aligning to TRBD2. The CDR3 extends over 13 amino acids. The ends lost 8 bases at V and 13 bases at J; junction bases unmatched: 14. The germline CDR1 and CDR2 sequences are ENHRY and SYGVKD. CDR3 amino acids: CAIGGDPQETQFF. The CDR3 DNA follows: TGTGCCATCGGGGGGGACCCCCAAGAGACCCAGTTCTTC.

V usage is TRBV24-1 and J usage is TRBJ2-3, with 9 bases matching TRBD2. This CDR3 contains 15 residues. Germline lookup yields CDR1 KGHDR and CDR2 SFDVKD. With 3 bases clipped from V and 1 base from J, the junction kept 1 base outside the gene matches. The CDR3 region is CATSDRGGGTDTQYF. The CDR3 nucleotides read TGTGCCACCAGTGATCGCGGGGGGGGCACAGATACGCAGTATTTT.

This clonotype was seen only a few times. The chain links TRBV20-1 to TRBJ2-3; D is uncertain. This CDR3 region has 11 residues. In germline, CDR1 is DFQATT, CDR2 SNEGSKA (reference sequence). Trimming shortened V by 5 bases and J by 8 bases, and 11 bases separated the two germline ends. The DNA of the CDR3 is TGCAGTGCTCCTCGGTGGGGTACGCAGTATTTT. Its translation is CSAPRWGTQYF.

This clonotype occurred a few times. The chain carries TRBV28 and TRBJ2-3; D is unresolved. This CDR3 has 15 residues. The germline V gene encodes CDR1 MDHEN and CDR2 SYDVKM. V lost 4 bases, J lost 3 bases, and 14 bases lay in between. Here the CDR3 reads CASSSPPAQTDTQYF. The CDR3, as DNA: TGTGCCAGCAGTTCCCCCCCGGCGCAGACAGATACGCAGTATTTT. Complete variable domain (other parts from reference TRBV28 and TRBJ2-3): DVKVTQSSRYLVKRTGEKVFLECVQDMDHENMFWYRQDPGLGLRLIYFSYDVKMKEKGDIPEGYSVSREKKERFSLILESASTNQTSMYLCASSSPPAQTDTQYFGPGTRLTVL.

The rearrangement links TRBV6-6 to TRBJ2-7; tentatively, D is TRBD1 or TRBD2 (5 bases each). The V gene's germline CDR1 is MNHNY and CDR2 SVGAGI (reference sequence). The CDR3 runs 13 residues. Trimming took off 6 bases at V and 3 bases at J, with 12 bases between the two ends. The CDR3 DNA reads as TGTGCCAGCAGACTGGGACCTAGCTACGAGCAGTACTTC. It is translated as CASRLGPSYEQYF.

The rearrangement links TRBV12-3 or TRBV12-4 to TRBJ2-7; tentative D call: TRBD2 (6 bases). The CDR3 has 14 residues. Trimming stripped 6 bases from V and 5 bases from J, with 17 bases between. The CDR3 here is CASRGIGGVNEQYF. The DNA of the CDR3 is TGTGCCAGCAGGGGGATCGGAGGGGTTAACGAGCAGTACTTC.

This clonotype was recorded a few times. This rearrangement joins TRBV7-2 to TRBJ2-5, with D possibly being TRBD1 (6 bases). The CDR3 runs to 14 residues. Germline CDR1 reads SGHTA; CDR2 reads FQGNSA. Trimming took off 3 bases at V and 5 bases at J, with 13 bases between the two ends. CDR3 nucleotides: TGTGCCAGCAGCTTCTCGGCAGGGGACGAGACCCAGTACTTC. Translation: CASSFSAGDETQYF.

The rearrangement links TRBV30 to TRBJ2-4, with TRBD1 as a possible D gene (5 bases). The germline CDR1 and CDR2 sequences are GTSNPN and SVGIG (reference sequence). This CDR3 comprises 13 residues. V was cut by 2 bases and J by 5 bases, with 10 bases left in between. CDR3 coding DNA: TGTGCCTGGAGTACAGGAATCGAAAACATTCAGTACTTC. It yields the protein CAWSTGIENIQYF.

V usage is TRBV4-3 and J usage is TRBJ1-1, with 8 bases lining up with TRBD1. V was clipped by 1 base and J by 5 bases; unmatched bases: 3. CDR1 and CDR2 (germline): LGHNA, YSLEER. The CDR3 is 14 amino acids. CDR3 amino acids: CASSQARQGTEAFF. In DNA, the CDR3 is TGCGCCAGCAGCCAAGCCCGACAGGGGACTGAAGCTTTCTTT.

V gene TRBV5-1 combines with J gene TRBJ1-5, with D possibly being TRBD1 (6 bases). The CDR3 has 16 amino acids. V lost 0 bases to trimming and J lost 0 bases, with 10 bases between them. Germline CDR1 reads SGHRS; CDR2 reads YFSETQ. For the CDR3, the DNA is TGCGCCAGCAGCTTGGGAGACAGGCCTAGCAATCAGCCCCAGCATTTT. Its translation is CASSLGDRPSNQPQHF.

V is TRBV4-3 and J is TRBJ1-5; D gene ambiguous. This CDR3 is built from 14 residues. V was cut by 3 bases and J by 6 bases, with 12 bases left in between. The germline gives CDR1 LGHNA, CDR2 YSLEER. For the CDR3, the DNA is TGCGCCAGCAGCCAGGGTAAAGCTACTCAGCCCCAGCATTTT. It codes for CASSQGKATQPQHF.

This clonotype was found many times. This chain connects TRBV12-3 or TRBV12-4 to TRBJ2-6; no clear D. The V end lost 4 bases, the J end lost 0 bases, and 1 base lay between the germline ends. This CDR3 comprises 13 residues. CDR3 bases: TGTGCCAGCAGTTCCTCTGGGGCCAACGTCCTGACTTTC. Translating it yields CASSSSGANVLTF.

The V gene is TRBV7-2, the J gene TRBJ2-7; weak D call: TRBD1 (6 bases). The CDR3 has 15 residues. Trimming took 5 bases from V and 2 from J, leaving 16 bases between them. CDR1 and CDR2 (germline): SGHTA, FQGNSA. In DNA form, the CDR3 reads TGTGCCAGCAGCAGACAGACAGGTTGGACCTACGAGCAGTACTTC. Translated, it gives CASSRQTGWTYEQYF.

In its sample, this clonotype was seen many times. The gene calls are TRBV6-6 and TRBJ1-5; 8 positions match TRBD1. Germline CDR1 MNHNY, CDR2 SVGAGI (reference sequence). The CDR3 has 15 amino acids. With 7 bases clipped from V and 5 bases from J, the junction kept 10 bases outside the gene matches. CDR3 sequence (DNA): TGTGCCAGCACCCCCGGACAGGGAACGGATCAGCCCCAGCATTTT. Translation gives CASTPGQGTDQPQHF.

This clonotype showed up just a few times. The chain uses TRBV20-1 and TRBJ1-2; 8 bases match TRBD1. Trimming took 3 bases from V and 9 from J; bases not matched to a gene: 9. CDR1 DFQATT and CDR2 SNEGSKA come from the germline V gene (reference sequence). This CDR3 region has 13 residues. CDR3 coding DNA: TGCAGTGCTAGTCGGGACAGGCCCCGGAGCTACACCTTC. Its protein product is CSASRDRPRSYTF.

The gene calls are TRBV12-3 or TRBV12-4 and TRBJ1-2; 9 nucleotides align to TRBD1. V gave up 6 bases and J gave up 11 bases; unmatched junction bases: 25. This CDR3 is 18 amino acids long. The chain's CDR3 is CASRKYVLGQGGLGGYTF. The CDR3 DNA is TGTGCCAGCAGAAAATACGTCCTGGGACAGGGTGGATTGGGTGGATACACCTTC.

J is TRBJ1-1 and V is TRBV12-3 or TRBV12-4, with D perhaps matching TRBD1 (5 bases). The V end was cut by 5 bases, the J end by 4 bases, with 17 bases between. CDR3 length: 15 residues. The CDR3 sequence is CASSPQGGGTTEAFF. As DNA, the CDR3 is TGTGCCAGCAGTCCCCAAGGCGGAGGGACCACTGAAGCTTTCTTT.

This chain joins TRBV7-7 and TRBJ2-5; the match to TRBD2 covers 7 bases. The CDR3 has 13 residues. The trim removed 5 bases at V and 2 bases at J, leaving 2 bases unmatched. Germline V CDR1 and CDR2: SSHAT, FNYEAQ (reference sequence). CDR3 sequence (DNA): TGTGCCAGCAGCACCGGGGGGCAAGAGACCCAGTACTTC. This encodes CASSTGGQETQYF.

This chain uses TRBV5-1 with TRBJ2-1; 10 bases line up with TRBD2. V shed 0 bases, J shed 8 bases, and the junction held 8 bases outside the gene matches. This CDR3 has 16 amino acids. Germline V gene sequence: CDR1 SGHRS, CDR2 YFSETQ. CDR3 nucleotide sequence: TGCGCCAGCAGCTTGGAGGTGGCTAGCGGGGGAGATGAGCAGTTCTTC. This translates into CASSLEVASGGDEQFF.

This clonotype was seen a handful of times. This chain joins TRBV25-1 and TRBJ2-2, with a tentative D call TRBD1 (6 bases). There are 13 residues in the CDR3. V shed 3 bases and J shed 5 bases, with 7 bases lying between them. The germline gives CDR1 MGHDK, CDR2 SYGVNS. The CDR3 loop is CASSDQGTGELFF. DNA for the CDR3: TGTGCCAGCAGTGACCAGGGGACCGGGGAGCTGTTTTTT.

The sample holds a few counts of this clonotype. This chain uses TRBV5-1 with TRBJ2-1, with a tentative D call TRBD2 (6 bases). V lost 4 bases and J 2 bases, leaving 16 bases between the germline ends. CDR1 and CDR2 (germline): SGHRS, YFSETQ. The CDR3 covers 16 residues. CDR3 amino acids: CASSLDTGGAYNEQFF. The CDR3 DNA follows: TGCGCCAGCAGCCTGGATACTGGAGGGGCCTACAATGAGCAGTTCTTC.

This clonotype was seen a single time. V usage is TRBV5-1 and J usage is TRBJ2-3, with no clear D. Germline assignment: CDR1 SGHRS and CDR2 YFSETQ. The CDR3 is made up of 16 amino acids. The V end was cut by 4 bases, the J end by 5 bases, with 20 bases between. CDR3 sequence reads: CASSLDLGIAGDTQYF. The CDR3 DNA is TGCGCCAGCAGCCTTGATTTGGGGATCGCCGGAGATACGCAGTATTTT.

This clonotype showed up just a few times. A much more abundant neighbour one base away suggests this may be a read error. The chain links TRBV6-6 to TRBJ2-4; 11 bases line up with TRBD1. Trimming took 0 bases from V and 13 from J; bases not matched to a gene: 5. Per the germline V gene, CDR1 is MNHNY and CDR2 is SVGAGI (reference sequence). The CDR3 contains 14 residues. CDR3 sequence (DNA): TGTGCCAGCAGTTACTCAGGGGACAGGGGGGAGCAGTACTTC. Translated: CASSYSGDRGEQYF.

This clonotype appeared a few times. This chain connects TRBV6-1 to TRBJ2-2, with TRBD2 identical over 8 bases. Germline-derived CDR1 and CDR2 are MNHNS and SASEGT. CDR3 length equals 15 residues. The V gene end was trimmed by 8 bases and the J gene end by 6 bases; junction bases not matched to a gene: 11. The DNA for the CDR3 is TGTGCCAGCGGGAAACCGGGAGGGGGTTCCGGGGAGCTGTTTTTT. Translating it yields CASGKPGGGSGELFF.

The rearrangement links TRBV12-3 or TRBV12-4 to TRBJ1-1; 9 bases fit TRBD1. After removal of 7 bases from V and 4 bases from J, the junction contained 10 bases not matched to a gene. The CDR3 is 15 amino acids. In DNA form, the CDR3 reads TGTGCCAGCAACAAGAGGACAGGGGCGGGCACTGAAGCTTTCTTT. This gives the protein CASNKRTGAGTEAFF.

The V call is TRBV7-6, the J call TRBJ1-5; D is possibly TRBD1 (6 bases). Germline lookup yields CDR1 SGHVS and CDR2 FNYEAQ. This CDR3 is 13 amino acids long. Deletions cut 4 bases from V and 5 bases from J, with 9 bases between. The CDR3 spells CASSYRVDQPQHF. CDR3 sequence (DNA): TGTGCCAGCAGCTACAGGGTAGATCAGCCCCAGCATTTT.

The chain is built from TRBV7-2 and TRBJ2-4; TRBD1 agrees at 8 bases. Germline loops: CDR1 SGHTA, CDR2 FQGNSA. CDR3 length: 13 amino acids. V lost 5 bases, J lost 13 bases, and 10 bases stayed unmatched. This CDR3 reads CASSARQGRRQYF. Here the CDR3 DNA reads TGTGCCAGCAGCGCCAGACAGGGGAGGAGGCAGTACTTC.

This clonotype was detected only a few times. A clone one base away is much larger, so this may be a read error. This sequence joins TRBV6-6 and TRBJ2-3, with D possibly matching TRBD1 (7 bases). This CDR3 is built from 15 residues. Germline CDR1 and CDR2: MNHNY and SVGAGI (reference sequence). This CDR3 reads CASSSRLGGTDMQYF. The DNA of the CDR3 is TGTGCCAGCAGTTCTCGACTAGGGGGCACAGATATGCAGTATTTT.

The V call is TRBV20-1, the J call TRBJ2-3; TRBD2 might be the D (6 bases). CDR3 length: 15 amino acids. Germline V gives CDR1 DFQATT, CDR2 SNEGSKA (reference sequence). V gave up 3 bases and J gave up 0 bases, with 13 bases separating them. CDR3 coding DNA: TGCAGTGCTAGCTCGGCTAGCGAAAGCACAGATACGCAGTATTTT. The encoded protein is CSASSASESTDTQYF.